One sample yielded the 19 T cell receptor beta chains listed below, sequenced in a study of CD8 T cells in Susac syndrome. When the RNA was reverse transcribed, random hexamers were used with an input of about 0.45 to 1 ug. MiXCR, applied by TCRdb to the immunoSEQ multiplex PCR reads, yields one record per CDR3 protein. The table lists tens of thousands of distinct CDR3 sequences, approximately 94% of them singletons. Specimen: CD8+ T cells from PBMCs. The source of these receptors is a human donor with Susac syndrome.

V usage is TRBV10-3 and J usage is TRBJ2-7; TRBD2 matches 9 bases. With 7 bases clipped from V and 3 bases from J, the junction kept 10 bases outside the gene matches. The CDR3 extends over 15 amino acids. In germline, CDR1 is ENHRY, CDR2 SYGVKD. CDR3 sequence reads: CAIILTSGLRYEQYF. The CDR3 DNA follows: TGTGCCATCATCTTGACTAGCGGTCTACGCTACGAGCAGTACTTC.

This chain connects TRBV6-4 to TRBJ2-3; the D gene is possibly TRBD2 (6 bases). V was trimmed by 3 bases and J by 4 bases, leaving 11 bases between them. This CDR3 spans 14 amino acids. Germline CDR1 and CDR2: MRHNA and SNTAGT. This chain's CDR3 is CASSEGVAADTQYF. The CDR3 DNA reads as TGTGCCAGCAGTGAAGGGGTAGCGGCAGATACGCAGTATTTT.

The chain combines TRBV2 with TRBJ1-1, with 9 bases identical to TRBD1. This CDR3 region has 12 residues. Germline V CDR1 and CDR2: SNHLY, FYNNEI. V lost 5 bases, J lost 11 bases, and 6 bases stayed unmatched. In DNA, the CDR3 is TGTGCCAGCAGTTTACAGGGGGCGCGTGCTTTCTTT. This codes for CASSLQGARAFF.

The V and J genes are TRBV7-9 and TRBJ2-7; 7 nucleotides align to TRBD1. The CDR3 has 14 residues. Germline values: CDR1 SEHNR, CDR2 FQNEAQ (reference sequence). Trimming cost V 5 bases and J 5 bases; bases outside gene matches: 9. This CDR3 is CASSPRQGVDEQYF. CDR3 nucleotides: TGTGCCAGCAGCCCCCGACAGGGTGTTGACGAGCAGTACTTC.

The chain links TRBV28 to TRBJ2-6, with D perhaps matching TRBD2 (5 bases). CDR3 size: 15 residues. CDR1 is MDHEN and CDR2 is SYDVKM in the germline V gene. Between the trimmed V and J ends, which lost 3 bases and 0 bases, there was a span of 6 bases. This chain's CDR3 is CASSLGDSGANVLTF. CDR3 bases: TGTGCCAGCAGTTTGGGAGACTCTGGGGCCAACGTCCTGACTTTC.

The J gene is TRBJ2-6, the V gene TRBV20-1; D is uncertain. Germline CDR1 and CDR2: DFQATT and SNEGSKA (reference sequence). The CDR3 is made up of 15 amino acids. V was cut by 5 bases and J by 4 bases, with 15 bases left in between. CDR3 region: CSAVVGKGGANVLTF. CDR3 nucleotide sequence: TGCAGTGCTGTGGTAGGGAAGGGAGGGGCCAACGTCCTGACTTTC.

The chain combines TRBV5-1 with TRBJ2-2; TRBD2 agrees at 9 bases. With V trimmed by 0 bases and J by 1 base, 4 bases remained unmatched. The germline V gene has CDR1 SGHRS and CDR2 YFSETQ. The CDR3 covers 17 residues. The CDR3 DNA sequence: TGCGCCAGCAGCTTGGTTAGCGGGAGCAAGAACACCGGGGAGCTGTTTTTT. Its translation is CASSLVSGSKNTGELFF.

This chain links TRBV12-5 with TRBJ2-5, with 7 bases that match TRBD1. The V gene end was trimmed by 7 bases and the J gene end by 5 bases; junction bases not matched to a gene: 4. This CDR3 is built from 12 residues. Germline V lookup: CDR1 LGHNT, CDR2 FRNRAP. The CDR3 DNA is TGTGCTAGTGCTAACAGGGGCGAGACCCAGTACTTC. Protein: CASANRGETQYF.

The chain recombines TRBV2 with TRBJ2-1; weak D call: TRBD2 (6 bases). Germline V gene sequence: CDR1 SNHLY, CDR2 FYNNEI. The V and J ends lost 9 bases and 8 bases respectively, with 14 bases between them. The CDR3 has 12 amino acids. CDR3 loop: CASPGLPDEQFF. Written as DNA, the CDR3 is TGTGCCAGTCCGGGACTTCCGGATGAGCAGTTCTTC.

CDR3 DNA sequence: TGTGCCAGCAGTCATGGACAGAACGACAACTATGGCTACACCTTC. This translates into CASSHGQNDNYGYTF. The gene calls are TRBV12-3 or TRBV12-4 and TRBJ1-2, with a possible D match to TRBD1 (6 bases). CDR3 size: 15 residues. V gave up 5 bases and J gave up 2 bases, with 15 bases separating them.

About this clonotype itself: This CDR3 fails to terminate in the conserved phenylalanine or tryptophan, so it likely reflects a read error. The chain joins TRBV15 to TRBJ2-4; TRBD2 matches at 9 bases. The V gene end was trimmed by 2 bases and the J gene end by 7 bases; junction bases not matched to a gene: 9. Germline V gives CDR1 LNHNV, CDR2 YYDKDF (reference sequence). CDR3 length: 16 residues. As DNA, the CDR3 is TGTGCCACCAGCAGAATACTAGCGGGCCGGGGGAACATTCAGTACCTC. This sequence encodes CATSRILAGRGNIQYL.

This clonotype showed up just a few times. This chain uses TRBV28 with TRBJ2-5; D gene ambiguous. CDR1 is MDHEN and CDR2 is SYDVKM in the germline V gene. Trimming cost V 1 base and J 4 bases, with 7 bases left between them. The length of the CDR3 is 13 residues. CDR3 in DNA: TGTGCCAGCAGTTTATTTGGTTTAGAGACCCAGTACTTC. It yields the protein CASSLFGLETQYF.

This sequence joins TRBV5-4 and TRBJ1-5, with a possible D match to TRBD1 (5 bases). The CDR3 consists of 12 residues. Trimming removed 3 bases from V and 8 bases from J, with 9 bases in between. Per germline, CDR1 SGHNT and CDR2 YYREEE (reference sequence). CDR3 amino acids: CASSSQGEPQHF. The CDR3 nucleotides are TGTGCCAGCAGCTCGCAGGGAGAGCCCCAGCATTTT.

The chain joins TRBV12-5 to TRBJ1-1; D ambiguous. Per the germline V gene, CDR1 is LGHNT and CDR2 is FRNRAP. Trimming took 7 bases from V and 3 from J, leaving 12 bases between them. The length of the CDR3 is 13 residues. CDR3 residues: CASVKDADTEAFF. Here the CDR3 DNA reads TGTGCTAGTGTAAAGGATGCGGACACTGAAGCTTTCTTT.

This rearrangement joins TRBV29-1 to TRBJ2-1; D possibly corresponds to TRBD2 (7 bases). CDR3 length equals 13 residues. Germline CDR1 is SQVTM and CDR2 is ANQGSEA. V lost 1 base to trimming and J lost 10 bases, with 14 bases between them. The CDR3 region has the DNA TGCAGCGTTGAAGCGGGGAGGGGGAGGGAGCAGTTCTTC. It codes for CSVEAGRGREQFF.

The chain is built from TRBV29-1 and TRBJ1-1; D is unclear. This CDR3 comprises 13 residues. CDR1 is SQVTM, CDR2 ANQGSEA, per germline. The V end lost 6 bases, the J end lost 1 base, and 12 bases lay between the germline ends. The CDR3 DNA reads TGCAGCGTAGTGACCCCATCGAACACTGAAGCTTTCTTT. Translation gives CSVVTPSNTEAFF.

The chain employs TRBV6-5 and TRBJ2-5; D is unresolved. Trimming left V 2 bases short and J 3 bases short, with 13 bases between. The CDR3 spans 15 residues. Germline CDR1 and CDR2: MNHEY and SVGAGI. The CDR3 DNA follows: TGTGCCAGCAGTTACCGACCACCGACCGAAGAGACCCAGTACTTC. The encoded protein is CASSYRPPTEETQYF.

This chain joins TRBV2 and TRBJ2-5; 8 bases are a match to TRBD2. Germline V gene lookup returns CDR1 SNHLY and CDR2 FYNNEI. The CDR3 has 14 amino acids. The junction had 7 bases not matched to a gene; V was cut back by 5 bases and J by 5 bases. The CDR3 coding sequence is TGTGCCAGCAGTTACGGGGGGGCCGGGGAGACCCAGTACTTC. This translates into CASSYGGAGETQYF.

The chain combines TRBV27 with TRBJ2-5; D not resolved. Trimming took 3 bases from V and 1 from J, leaving 6 bases between them. This CDR3 has 13 amino acids. Germline CDR1 MNHEY, CDR2 SMNVEV (reference sequence). CDR3 DNA: TGTGCCAGCAGTTTGTGGGGCCAAGAGACCCAGTACTTC. This codes for CASSLWGQETQYF.